This TCR beta chain was sequenced for a study of cytomegalovirus exposure and HLA in healthy donors. The CDR3 loop spans 14 amino acids. Germline V gives CDR1 MNHEY, CDR2 SMNVEV (reference sequence). Unmatched junction bases numbered 2, after V lost 3 bases and J lost 4 bases. Primers: 60 Vbeta forward and 13 Jbeta reverse. TCRdb keeps only in-frame clones here, not all; method: immunoSEQ multiplex PCR. The table has about 250,000 clones, over 90% seen once; the top ten hold 1.7%. Sequenced: PBMCs. The rearrangement joins TRBV27 to TRBJ2-1; TRBD2 matches at 8 bases. This TCR came from a girl aged 2 to 9 in good health and CMV-seronegative. CDR3 region: CASSFSGVYNEQFF. The CDR3 nucleotides are TGTGCCAGCAGTTTTAGCGGGGTGTACAATGAGCAGTTCTTC.